This T cell receptor (beta chain) was recovered during a study of blood T cells in healthy people across ages. The V and J ends lost 0 bases and 1 base respectively, with 12 bases between them. CDR1 and CDR2 (germline): LGHDT, YNNKEL (reference sequence). The CDR3 runs 16 residues. To note about this clonotype: Its antigen is still unknown.

Alongside a J-beta primer mix, a sample-barcoded 5' primer served in a second PCR lasting 7 to 11 cycles. Each CDR3 protein is one row after TCRdb ran MiXCR on the 5' RACE reads. The data hold more than 650,000 distinct CDR3 sequences, with 22% observed a single time. Whole-study findings and limits: A roughly linear fall in TCR beta diversity per million T cells was seen with increasing age.

Every participating donor contributed 9.5 to 10 milliliters of peripheral blood through a draw. V usage is TRBV3-1 and J usage is TRBJ1-2; the D is unclear. Sequences were obtained from blood. The sequence was collected from a man between 65 and 80 years old in good health. The CDR3 here is CASSQDVTPHNYGYTF. The CDR3 coding sequence is TGTGCCAGCAGCCAAGACGTGACACCTCATAACTATGGCTACACCTTC. The whole variable domain, remainder taken from reference TRBV3-1 and TRBJ1-2, is DTAVSQTPKYLVTQMGNDKSIKCEQNLGHDTMYWYKQDSKKFLKIMFSYNNKELIINETVPNRFSPKSPDKAHLNLHINSLELGDSAVYFCASSQDVTPHNYGYTFGSGTRLTVV.